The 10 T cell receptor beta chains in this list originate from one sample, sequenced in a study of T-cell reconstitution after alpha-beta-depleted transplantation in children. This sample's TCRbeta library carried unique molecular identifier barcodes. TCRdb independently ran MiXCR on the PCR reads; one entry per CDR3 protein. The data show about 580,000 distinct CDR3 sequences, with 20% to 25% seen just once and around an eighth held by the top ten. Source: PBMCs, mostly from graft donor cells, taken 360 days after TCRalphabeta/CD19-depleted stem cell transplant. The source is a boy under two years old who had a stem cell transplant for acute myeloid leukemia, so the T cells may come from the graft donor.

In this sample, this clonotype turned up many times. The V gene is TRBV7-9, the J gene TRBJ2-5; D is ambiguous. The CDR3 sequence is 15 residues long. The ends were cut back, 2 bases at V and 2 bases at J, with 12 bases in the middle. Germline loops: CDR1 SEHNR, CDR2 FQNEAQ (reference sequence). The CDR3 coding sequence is TGTGCCAGCAGCTTAACTTCAAGTCCTCAAGAGACCCAGTACTTC. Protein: CASSLTSSPQETQYF.

The CDR3 nucleotides read TGTGCCAGCAGCTCCAATTTAGGCGGGGTCGAGCAGTACTTC. It encodes CASSSNLGGVEQYF. This chain joins TRBV12-3 or TRBV12-4 and TRBJ2-7, with D perhaps matching TRBD2 (6 bases). V gave up 6 bases and J gave up 6 bases, with 18 bases separating them. CDR3 length: 14 amino acids.

The CDR3 DNA reads TGCAGTGCTAGAGAACCAGGGGGCACAGATACGCAGTATTTT. Its translation: CSAREPGGTDTQYF. This chain links TRBV20-1 with TRBJ2-3; D might be TRBD1 (6 bases). With 0 bases removed from V and 1 base from J, the gap between germline ends came to 8 bases. Germline V CDR1 and CDR2: DFQATT, SNEGSKA (reference sequence). The CDR3 has 14 residues.

CDR3 sequence reads: CATLKTGTNEQYV. The CDR3 DNA reads as TGTGCCACCCTGAAGACGGGCACGAACGAGCAGTACGTC. This chain joins TRBV28 and TRBJ2-7; D gene ambiguous. Looked up from germline, CDR1 is MDHEN and CDR2 is SYDVKM. Trimming left V 10 bases short and J 5 bases short, with 18 bases between. This CDR3 spans 13 amino acids.

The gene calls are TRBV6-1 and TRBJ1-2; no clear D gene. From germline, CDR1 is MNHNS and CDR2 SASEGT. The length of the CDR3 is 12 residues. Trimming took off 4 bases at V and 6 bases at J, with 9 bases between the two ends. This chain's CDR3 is CASSGATNGYTF. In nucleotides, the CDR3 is TGTGCCAGCAGTGGGGCGACGAATGGCTACACCTTC.

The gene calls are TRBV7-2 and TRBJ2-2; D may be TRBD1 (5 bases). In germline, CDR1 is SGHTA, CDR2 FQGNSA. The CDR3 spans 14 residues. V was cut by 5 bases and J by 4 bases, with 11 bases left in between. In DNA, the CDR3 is TGTGCCAGCAGCGGGGCAGGGCGCACCGGGGAGCTGTTTTTT. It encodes CASSGAGRTGELFF.

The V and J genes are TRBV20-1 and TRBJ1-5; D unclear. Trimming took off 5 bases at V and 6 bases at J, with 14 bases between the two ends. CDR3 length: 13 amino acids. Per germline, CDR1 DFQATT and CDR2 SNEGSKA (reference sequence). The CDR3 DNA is TGCAGTGCTCCCGAAAGCGCGGGTCAGCCCCAGCATTTT. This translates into CSAPESAGQPQHF.

The CDR3 region is CASSPQGFGTDTQYF. The CDR3 DNA reads TGTGCCAGCTCACCACAGGGGTTTGGCACAGATACGCAGTATTTT. The J gene is TRBJ2-3, the V gene TRBV18; perhaps TRBD1 as D (5 bases). In germline, CDR1 is KGHSH, CDR2 LQKENI. The CDR3 totals 15 residues. V was clipped by 1 base and J by 1 base, with 9 bases between them.

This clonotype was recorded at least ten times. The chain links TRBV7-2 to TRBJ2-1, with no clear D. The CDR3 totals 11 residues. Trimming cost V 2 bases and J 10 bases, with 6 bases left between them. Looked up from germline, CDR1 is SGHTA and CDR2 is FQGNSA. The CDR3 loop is CASSLLREQFF. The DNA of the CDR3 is TGTGCCAGCAGCTTATTGCGAGAGCAGTTCTTC.

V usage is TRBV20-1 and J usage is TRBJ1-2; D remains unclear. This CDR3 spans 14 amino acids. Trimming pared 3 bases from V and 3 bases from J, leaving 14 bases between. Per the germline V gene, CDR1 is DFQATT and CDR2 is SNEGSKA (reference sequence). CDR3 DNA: TGCAGTGCTAGCCCTTCCGGAATCCACTATGGCTACACCTTC. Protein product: CSASPSGIHYGYTF.